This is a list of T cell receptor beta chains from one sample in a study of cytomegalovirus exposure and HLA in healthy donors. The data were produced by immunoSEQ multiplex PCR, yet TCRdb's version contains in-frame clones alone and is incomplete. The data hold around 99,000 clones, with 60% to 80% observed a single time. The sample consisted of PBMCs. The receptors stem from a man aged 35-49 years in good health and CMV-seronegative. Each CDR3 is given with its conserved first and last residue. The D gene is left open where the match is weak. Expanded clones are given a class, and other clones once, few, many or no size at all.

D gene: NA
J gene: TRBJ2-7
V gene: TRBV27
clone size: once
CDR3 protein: CASSAYSAAPSKEYF
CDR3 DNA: TGTGCCAGCAGTGCCTACTCAGCGGCTCCCTCGAAGGAGTACTTC

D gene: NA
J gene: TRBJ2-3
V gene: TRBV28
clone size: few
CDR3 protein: CASSLAGSTDTQYF
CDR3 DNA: TGTGCCAGCAGTTTAGCGGGGTCCACAGATACGCAGTATTTT

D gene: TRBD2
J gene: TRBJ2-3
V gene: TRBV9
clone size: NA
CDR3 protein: CASSVARLATDTQYF
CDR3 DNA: TGTGCCAGCAGCGTAGCGAGACTAGCGACAGATACGCAGTATTTT

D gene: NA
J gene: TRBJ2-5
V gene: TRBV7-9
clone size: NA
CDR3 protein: CASSPLGREVTETQYF
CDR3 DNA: TGTGCCAGCAGCCCCCTGGGCAGGGAGGTGACGGAGACCCAGTACTTC

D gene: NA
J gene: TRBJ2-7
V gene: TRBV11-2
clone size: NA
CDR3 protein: CASSGPQLGRAYEQYF
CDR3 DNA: TGTGCCAGCAGCGGTCCTCAACTCGGCAGGGCCTACGAGCAGTACTTC

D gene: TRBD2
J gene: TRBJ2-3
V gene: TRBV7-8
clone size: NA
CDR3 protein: CASSLRVAGGPLTGDTQYF
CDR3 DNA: TGTGCCAGCAGCTTACGAGTAGCGGGAGGCCCTCTCACCGGAGATACGCAGTATTTT

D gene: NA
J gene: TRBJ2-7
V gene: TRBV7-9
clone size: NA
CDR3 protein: CASSGTPSYEQYF
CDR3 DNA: TGTGCCAGCAGCGGGACACCATCCTACGAGCAGTACTTC

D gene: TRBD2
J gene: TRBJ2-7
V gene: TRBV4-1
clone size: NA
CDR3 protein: CASSQITGTSGRASYEQYF
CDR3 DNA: TGCGCCAGCAGCCAAATCACCGGGACTAGCGGGAGGGCGTCCTACGAGCAGTACTTC

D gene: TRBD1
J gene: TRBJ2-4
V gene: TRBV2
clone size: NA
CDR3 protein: CASSEGRDRAQYF
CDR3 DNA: TGTGCCAGCAGTGAGGGCAGGGACAGGGCCCAGTACTTC

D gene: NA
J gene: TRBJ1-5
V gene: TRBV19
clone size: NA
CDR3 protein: CASSTQVNQPQHF
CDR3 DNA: TGTGCCAGTAGTACACAGGTTAATCAGCCCCAGCATTTT

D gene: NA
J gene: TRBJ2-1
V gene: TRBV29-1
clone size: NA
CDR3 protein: CSVEVAGELIHEQFF
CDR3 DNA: TGCAGCGTTGAAGTGGCAGGGGAGCTTATCCATGAGCAGTTCTTC

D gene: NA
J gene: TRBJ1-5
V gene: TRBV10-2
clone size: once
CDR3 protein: CASSPGGAVQPQHF
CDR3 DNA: TGCGCCAGTTCACCTGGGGGGGCTGTTCAGCCCCAGCATTTT

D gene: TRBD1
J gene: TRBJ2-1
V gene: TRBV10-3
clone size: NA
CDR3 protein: CAISYMTGGLNEQFF
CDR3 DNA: TGTGCCATCAGTTACATGACAGGGGGCTTGAATGAGCAGTTCTTC

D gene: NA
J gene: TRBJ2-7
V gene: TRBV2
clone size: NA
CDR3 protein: CASSGSGYEQYF
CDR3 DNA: TGTGCCAGTTCGGGGTCTGGCTACGAGCAGTACTTC

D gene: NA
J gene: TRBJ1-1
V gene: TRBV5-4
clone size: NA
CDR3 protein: CASSPQGFEAFF
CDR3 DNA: TGTGCCAGCAGCCCCCAGGGATTTGAAGCTTTCTTT

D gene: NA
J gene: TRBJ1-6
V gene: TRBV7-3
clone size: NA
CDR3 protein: CASSLRENSPLHF
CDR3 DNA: TGTGCCAGCAGCTTAAGGGAGAATTCACCCCTCCACTTT

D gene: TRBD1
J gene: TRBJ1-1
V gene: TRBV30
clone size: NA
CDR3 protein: CAWRVTGANTEAFF
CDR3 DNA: TGTGCCTGGAGGGTGACAGGGGCGAACACTGAAGCTTTCTTT

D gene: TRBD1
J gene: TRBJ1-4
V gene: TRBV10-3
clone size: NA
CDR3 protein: CASAGGGEKLFF
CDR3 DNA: TGTGCCAGCGCAGGGGGAGGTGAAAAACTGTTTTTT

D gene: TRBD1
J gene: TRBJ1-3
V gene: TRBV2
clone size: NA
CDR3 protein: CASSEIDRGGNTIYF
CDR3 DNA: TGTGCCAGCAGCGAAATTGACAGGGGTGGAAACACCATATATTTT

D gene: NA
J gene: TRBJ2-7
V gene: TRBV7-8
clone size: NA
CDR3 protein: CASREGVNEQYF
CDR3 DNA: TGTGCCAGCCGCGAAGGGGTAAACGAGCAGTACTTC

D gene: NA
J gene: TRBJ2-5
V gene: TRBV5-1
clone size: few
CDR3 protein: CASSATGIGQETQYF
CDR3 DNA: TGCGCCAGCAGCGCCACAGGGATAGGCCAAGAGACCCAGTACTTC

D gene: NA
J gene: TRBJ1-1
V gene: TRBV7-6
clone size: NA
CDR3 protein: CASSLASVGSDTEAFF
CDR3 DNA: TGTGCCAGCAGCTTAGCGTCGGTGGGGAGTGACACTGAAGCTTTCTTT

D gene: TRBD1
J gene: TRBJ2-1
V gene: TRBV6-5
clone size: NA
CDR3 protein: CASSYPTGMATGEQFF
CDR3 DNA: TGTGCCAGCAGTTACCCGACAGGGATGGCCACGGGTGAGCAGTTCTTC

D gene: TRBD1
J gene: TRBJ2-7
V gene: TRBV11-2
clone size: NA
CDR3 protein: CASSLAPKTGVTYEQYF
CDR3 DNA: TGTGCCAGCAGCTTAGCCCCGAAGACAGGGGTAACCTACGAGCAGTACTTC

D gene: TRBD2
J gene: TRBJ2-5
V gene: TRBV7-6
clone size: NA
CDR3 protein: CASSWGGNQETQYF
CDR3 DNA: TGTGCCAGCAGCTGGGGGGGGAACCAAGAGACCCAGTACTTC

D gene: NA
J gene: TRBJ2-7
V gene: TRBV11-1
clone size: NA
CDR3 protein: CASSLKSAGEQYF
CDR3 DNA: TGTGCCAGCAGCTTAAAATCGGCAGGCGAGCAGTACTTC

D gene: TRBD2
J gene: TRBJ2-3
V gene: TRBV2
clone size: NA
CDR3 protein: CASSEWRGKTDTQYF
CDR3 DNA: TGTGCCAGCAGTGAATGGCGGGGGAAAACAGATACGCAGTATTTT

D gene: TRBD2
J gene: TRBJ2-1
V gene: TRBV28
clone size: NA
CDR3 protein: CASSAPLAGGENEQFF
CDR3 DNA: TGTGCCAGCAGTGCCCCCTTGGCGGGAGGGGAAAATGAGCAGTTCTTC

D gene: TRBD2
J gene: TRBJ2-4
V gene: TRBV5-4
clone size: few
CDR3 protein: CASSGGGVAGKNIQYF
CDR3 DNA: TGTGCCAGCAGCGGGGGGGGAGTAGCGGGAAAGAACATTCAGTACTTC

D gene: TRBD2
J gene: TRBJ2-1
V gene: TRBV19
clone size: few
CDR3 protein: CASRSGRDYNEQFF
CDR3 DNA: TGTGCCAGTAGGAGCGGGAGGGATTACAATGAGCAGTTCTTC

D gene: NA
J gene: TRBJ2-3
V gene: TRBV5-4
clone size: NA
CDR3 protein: CASSGLGSGTDTQYF
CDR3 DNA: TGTGCCAGCAGCGGTTTGGGGAGCGGGACAGATACGCAGTATTTT

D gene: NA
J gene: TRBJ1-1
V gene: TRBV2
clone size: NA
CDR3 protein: CASSMAWGWGNTEAFF
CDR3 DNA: TGTGCCAGCAGTATGGCATGGGGCTGGGGGAACACTGAAGCTTTCTTT

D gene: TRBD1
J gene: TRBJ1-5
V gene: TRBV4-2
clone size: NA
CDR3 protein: CASSLTPQGVQPQHF
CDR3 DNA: TGTGCCAGCAGCCTAACCCCACAGGGGGTCCAGCCCCAGCATTTT

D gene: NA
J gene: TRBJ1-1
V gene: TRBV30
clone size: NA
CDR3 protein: CAWSVPWGLNTEAFF
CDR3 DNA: TGTGCCTGGAGTGTACCATGGGGCCTGAACACTGAAGCTTTCTTT

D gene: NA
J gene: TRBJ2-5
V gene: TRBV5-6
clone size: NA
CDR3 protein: CASSLGPGGETQYF
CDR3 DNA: TGTGCCAGCAGCTTGGGCCCAGGGGGGGAGACCCAGTACTTC

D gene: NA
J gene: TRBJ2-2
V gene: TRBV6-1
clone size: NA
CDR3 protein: CASAWRRTGELFF
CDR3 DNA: TGTGCCAGCGCTTGGCGGCGAACCGGGGAGCTGTTTTTT

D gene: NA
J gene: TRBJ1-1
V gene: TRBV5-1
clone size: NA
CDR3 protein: CASSLVSGSTEAFF
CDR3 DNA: TGCGCCAGCAGCTTGGTTTCGGGGTCCACTGAAGCTTTCTTT

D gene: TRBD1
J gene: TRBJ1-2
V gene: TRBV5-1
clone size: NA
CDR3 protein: CASSPSGTGVDYGYTF
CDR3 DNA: TGCGCCAGCAGCCCCTCCGGGACAGGGGTGGACTATGGCTACACCTTC

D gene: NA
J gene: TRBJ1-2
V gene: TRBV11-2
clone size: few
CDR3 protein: CASSPQFFRGSPYGYTF
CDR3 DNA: TGTGCCAGCAGCCCCCAGTTTTTCAGAGGAAGTCCTTATGGCTACACCTTC

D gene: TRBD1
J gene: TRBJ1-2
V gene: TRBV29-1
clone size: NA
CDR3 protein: CSVAAGQANYGYTF
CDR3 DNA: TGCAGCGTTGCTGCGGGACAGGCAAACTATGGCTACACCTTC

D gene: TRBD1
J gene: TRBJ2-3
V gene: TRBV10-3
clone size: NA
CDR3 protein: CAISENPGGGTDTQYF
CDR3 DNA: TGTGCCATCAGTGAAAATCCAGGGGGCGGAACAGATACGCAGTATTTT

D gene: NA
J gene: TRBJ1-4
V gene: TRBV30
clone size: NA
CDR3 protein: CAWSVRGGGEKLFF
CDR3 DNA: TGTGCCTGGAGTGTACGAGGGGGAGGGGAAAAACTGTTTTTT

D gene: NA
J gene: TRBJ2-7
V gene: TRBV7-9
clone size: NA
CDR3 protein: CSSSFGSYEQYF
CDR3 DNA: TGTTCCAGCAGCTTCGGGAGTTACGAGCAGTACTTC

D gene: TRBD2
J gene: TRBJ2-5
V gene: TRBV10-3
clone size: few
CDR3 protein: CAIGRAQETQYF
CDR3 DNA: TGTGCCATCGGGAGGGCCCAAGAGACCCAGTACTTC

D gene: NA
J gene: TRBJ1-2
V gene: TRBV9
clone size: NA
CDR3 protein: CASSVGVGGGGYTF
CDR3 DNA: TGTGCCAGCAGCGTAGGCGTGGGAGGAGGTGGCTACACCTTC

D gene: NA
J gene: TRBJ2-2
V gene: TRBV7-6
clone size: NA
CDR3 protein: CASRLITGSANTGELFF
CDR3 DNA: TGTGCCAGCAGGTTAATAACGGGTTCCGCGAACACCGGGGAGCTGTTTTTT

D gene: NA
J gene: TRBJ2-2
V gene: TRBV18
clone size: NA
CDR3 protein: CASSPQTGNTGELFF
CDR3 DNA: TGTGCCAGCTCACCGCAGACAGGGAACACCGGGGAGCTGTTTTTT

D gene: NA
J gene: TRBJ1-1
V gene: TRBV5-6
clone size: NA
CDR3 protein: CASSLTQGKAFF
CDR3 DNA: TGTGCCAGCAGCTTAACTCAGGGCAAGGCTTTCTTT

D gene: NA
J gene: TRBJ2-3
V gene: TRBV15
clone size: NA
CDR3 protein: CATSNSLTDTQYF
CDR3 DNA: TGTGCCACCAGCAACTCCCTCACAGATACGCAGTATTTT

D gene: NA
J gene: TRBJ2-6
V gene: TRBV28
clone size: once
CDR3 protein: CASSQISGANVLTF
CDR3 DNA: TGTGCCAGCAGTCAGATTTCTGGGGCCAACGTCCTGACTTTC

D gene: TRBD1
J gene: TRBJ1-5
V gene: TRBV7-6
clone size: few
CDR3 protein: CASSLRDRHQPQHF
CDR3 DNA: TGTGCCAGCAGCTTAAGGGACAGACACCAGCCCCAGCATTTT